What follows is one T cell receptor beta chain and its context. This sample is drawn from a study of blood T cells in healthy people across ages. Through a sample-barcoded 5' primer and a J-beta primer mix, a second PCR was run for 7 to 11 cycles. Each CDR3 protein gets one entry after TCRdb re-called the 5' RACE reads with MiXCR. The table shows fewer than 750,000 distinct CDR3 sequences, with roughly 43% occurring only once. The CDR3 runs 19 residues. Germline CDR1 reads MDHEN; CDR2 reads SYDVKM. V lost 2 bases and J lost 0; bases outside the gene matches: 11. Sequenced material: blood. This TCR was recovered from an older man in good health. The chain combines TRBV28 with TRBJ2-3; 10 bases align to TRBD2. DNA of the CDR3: TGTGCCAGCAGTTTAACTCGCGGGGTAGCGGGAGGTAGCACAGATACGCAGTATTTT. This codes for CASSLTRGVAGGSTDTQYF.